These 21 T cell receptor beta chains originate from one sample sequenced in a study of control samples from healthy donors and cancer patients. The table came from immunoSEQ multiplex PCR; TCRdb's copy has only in-frame clones and leaves some out. The sample lists around 180,000 clones; roughly 94% were seen once. Sequencing was performed on blood. The source is a woman aged 18-29 years in good health.

The rearrangement links TRBV5-6 to TRBJ2-2; D remains unclear. V was clipped by 0 bases and J by 8 bases, with 5 bases between them. The CDR3 consists of 12 residues. Germline lookup yields CDR1 SGHDT and CDR2 YYEEEE. CDR3 nucleotides: TGTGCCAGCAGCTTGGGAGAGGGGGAGCTGTTTTTT. This encodes CASSLGEGELFF.

The rearrangement joins TRBV9 to TRBJ1-1; a weak D match, TRBD1 (6 bases). The CDR3 is made up of 16 amino acids. V was trimmed by 2 bases and J by 6 bases, leaving 20 bases between them. CDR1 is SGDLS, CDR2 YYNGEE, per germline. For the CDR3, the DNA is TGTGCCAGCAGCGTGGGGCTATTGGGACAAATGTCTGAAGCTTTCTTT. It encodes CASSVGLLGQMSEAFF.

The chain links TRBV25-1 to TRBJ1-1; D is ambiguous. The CDR3 has 12 amino acids. Trimming left V 6 bases short and J 4 bases short, with 9 bases between. CDR1 is MGHDK, CDR2 SYGVNS, per germline. The CDR3 spells CASRGTGTEAFF. The DNA for the CDR3 is TGTGCCAGCAGGGGCACGGGCACTGAAGCTTTCTTT.

This sequence joins TRBV12-3 or TRBV12-4 and TRBJ2-7; D is ambiguous. The CDR3 contains 13 residues. V lost 1 base, J lost 3 bases, and 7 bases lay in between. CDR3 in DNA: TGTGCCAGCAGTTTAGAGGCAGACTACGAGCAGTACTTC. Amino acid sequence: CASSLEADYEQYF.

The V and J genes are TRBV3-1 (or the pseudogene TRBV3-2) and TRBJ2-7, with D perhaps being TRBD1 or TRBD2 (6 bases each). V was shortened by 6 bases and J by 0 bases, with 15 bases between the two germline ends. This CDR3 contains 15 residues. Germline V gene lookup returns CDR1 LGHDT and CDR2 YNNKEL (reference sequence). The CDR3 nucleotides read TGTGCCAGCAGTCTTTCGGGGGCCAGCTCCTACGAGCAGTACTTC. Its protein product is CASSLSGASSYEQYF.

The V call is TRBV3-1 (or the pseudogene TRBV3-2), the J call TRBJ2-2, with D unclear. The CDR3 has 13 amino acids. V lost 2 bases, J lost 7 bases, and 8 bases lay in between. Germline CDR1 and CDR2: LGHDT and YNNKEL (reference sequence). DNA of the CDR3: TGTGCCAGCAGCCAAAGAGAGGACGGGGAGCTGTTTTTT. Its protein is CASSQREDGELFF.

The chain links TRBV7-8 to TRBJ2-1; D may be TRBD2 (5 bases). CDR1 and CDR2 from the germline V gene are SGHVS and FQNEAQ. V was pared by 5 bases and J by 7 bases, with 18 bases between. The CDR3 is 15 residues long. CDR3 coding DNA: TGTGCCAGCAGCGATCGGATTCCACGAGGGAATGAGCAGTTCTTC. Translation: CASSDRIPRGNEQFF. Based on the CDR3 plus reference TRBV7-8 and TRBJ2-1, the full variable domain is GAGVSQSPRYKVAKRGQDVALRCDPISGHVSLFWYQQALGQGPEFLTYFQNEAQLDKSGLPSDRFFAERPEGSVSTLKIQRTQQEDSAVYLCASSDRIPRGNEQFFGPGTRLTVL.

The chain is built from TRBV7-8 and TRBJ1-2; D is unclear. CDR1 is SGHVS and CDR2 is FQNEAQ in the germline V gene. The CDR3 has 12 amino acids. V gave up 5 bases and J gave up 2 bases, with 6 bases separating them. The CDR3 nucleotides read TGTGCCAGCAGCCCCGACAACTATGGCTACACCTTC. Translated, it gives CASSPDNYGYTF.

This chain joins TRBV5-1 and TRBJ2-3; no reliable D call. Germline V gives CDR1 SGHRS, CDR2 YFSETQ. The V and J ends lost 1 base and 4 bases respectively, with 7 bases between them. The CDR3 has 13 amino acids. The CDR3 DNA sequence: TGCGCCAGCAGCTTGCCGACCGCAGATACGCAGTATTTT. Encoded protein: CASSLPTADTQYF. The full variable domain, rest sourced from reference TRBV5-1 and TRBJ2-3, is KAGVTQTPRYLIKTRGQQVTLSCSPISGHRSVSWYQQTPGQGLQFLFEYFSETQRNKGNFPGRFSGRQFSNSRSEMNVSTLELGDSALYLCASSLPTADTQYFGPGTRLTVL.

The chain uses TRBV9 and TRBJ2-5, with 8 bases identical to TRBD1. Germline values: CDR1 SGDLS, CDR2 YYNGEE. CDR3 length: 15 residues. Trimming took 2 bases from V and 1 from J; bases not matched to a gene: 4. The CDR3 region is CASSVTGQGQETQYF. In nucleotides, the CDR3 is TGTGCCAGCAGCGTTACCGGACAGGGCCAAGAGACCCAGTACTTC.

V and J are TRBV7-2 and TRBJ2-5, with TRBD2 identical over 13 bases. The germline gives CDR1 SGHTA, CDR2 FQGNSA. The CDR3 loop spans 18 amino acids. The junction had 10 bases not matched to a gene; V was cut back by 5 bases and J by 1 base. For the CDR3, the DNA is TGTGCCAGCAGCCTCGGACTAGCGGGGGCGATCCTCCAAGAGACCCAGTACTTC. Amino acids: CASSLGLAGAILQETQYF.

This chain links TRBV2 with TRBJ2-2, with TRBD2 as a possible D gene (6 bases). Germline CDR1 reads SNHLY; CDR2 reads FYNNEI. This CDR3 contains 14 residues. The V and J ends lost 1 base and 6 bases respectively, with 9 bases between them. Written as DNA, the CDR3 is TGTGCCAGCAGTGAAGTGGGGAGGCCCGGGGAGCTGTTTTTT. This encodes CASSEVGRPGELFF.

The chain has TRBV12-5 and TRBJ1-4; D remains ambiguous. The germline V gene encodes CDR1 LGHNT and CDR2 FRNRAP. The CDR3 is made up of 12 amino acids. Between the trimmed V and J ends, which lost 1 base and 8 bases, there was a span of 5 bases. CDR3 region: CASGLGREKLFF. Written as DNA, the CDR3 is TGTGCTAGTGGTTTGGGACGAGAAAAACTGTTTTTT.

The chain joins TRBV6-6 to TRBJ2-1, with a possible D match to TRBD2 (5 bases). Per germline, CDR1 MNHNY and CDR2 SVGAGI (reference sequence). V shed 5 bases and J shed 12 bases, with 14 bases lying between them. The CDR3 consists of 12 residues. DNA of the CDR3: TGTGCCAGCAGTCCCAGCGGAAGTGGGCAGTTCTTC. This gives the protein CASSPSGSGQFF.

The V and J genes are TRBV11-3 and TRBJ1-1; D is unclear. This CDR3 is 18 amino acids long. Germline-derived CDR1 and CDR2 are SGHNT and YENEEA. Deletions cut 5 bases from V and 2 bases from J, with 24 bases between. The CDR3 DNA sequence: TGTGCCAGCAGCCACAGAGGACGTAAAGTATACTATAACACTGAAGCTTTCTTT. Translation gives CASSHRGRKVYYNTEAFF.

The chain couples TRBV18 to TRBJ1-1; tentatively, D is TRBD1 (6 bases). Between the trimmed V and J ends, which lost 0 bases and 1 base, there was a span of 21 bases. The CDR3 is 19 amino acids. Germline V gene sequence: CDR1 KGHSH, CDR2 LQKENI. CDR3 residues: CASSPPGAGTRVENTEAFF. CDR3 sequence (DNA): TGTGCCAGCTCACCACCGGGGGCCGGGACGCGGGTAGAGAACACTGAAGCTTTCTTT.

The V gene is TRBV7-2, the J gene TRBJ2-3, with D unresolved. The V gene lost 5 bases and the J gene lost 3 bases, with 18 bases spanning the gap. The CDR3 spans 16 residues. Germline V gene data show CDR1 as SGHTA and CDR2 as FQGNSA. The CDR3 loop reads CASSQTLSVGTDTQYF. For the CDR3, the DNA is TGTGCCAGCAGCCAGACATTAAGTGTAGGGACAGATACGCAGTATTTT.

The chain has TRBV6-2 or TRBV6-3 and TRBJ1-1; D ambiguous. Trimming left V 4 bases short and J 3 bases short, with 6 bases between. Germline V CDR1 and CDR2: MNHEY, SVGEGT. The CDR3 spans 12 residues. The CDR3 DNA sequence: TGTGCCAGCAGTTCGACCTACACTGAAGCTTTCTTT. Amino acid sequence: CASSSTYTEAFF.

The V and J genes are TRBV6-5 and TRBJ2-5; 10 positions agree with TRBD1. Germline values: CDR1 MNHEY, CDR2 SVGAGI. This CDR3 is 15 amino acids long. The ends lost 2 bases at V and 5 bases at J; junction bases unmatched: 5. The CDR3 protein is CASSYVGTGVETQYF. CDR3 sequence (DNA): TGTGCCAGCAGTTACGTCGGGACAGGGGTTGAGACCCAGTACTTC.

The V call is TRBV5-1, the J call TRBJ1-1, with unresolved D. V gave up 2 bases and J gave up 5 bases, with 19 bases separating them. Germline assignment: CDR1 SGHRS and CDR2 YFSETQ. This CDR3 region has 16 residues. The CDR3 DNA follows: TGCGCCAGCAGCTTTGGGGTCACGGACTTAAGGACTGAAGCTTTCTTT. Translation gives CASSFGVTDLRTEAFF.

The chain carries TRBV9 and TRBJ2-1, with 9 bases matching TRBD1. V shed 4 bases, J shed 6 bases, and the junction held 5 bases outside the gene matches. CDR1 is SGDLS, CDR2 YYNGEE, per germline. The CDR3 loop spans 14 amino acids. The CDR3 here is CASSRGTGFNEQFF. The CDR3 DNA sequence: TGTGCCAGCAGCCGCGGGACAGGGTTCAATGAGCAGTTCTTC.